Reported below is one T cell receptor beta chain. Its cognate antigen is unknown. Each CDR3 protein gets one entry after TCRdb re-called the 5' RACE reads with MiXCR. The data hold under 350,000 distinct CDR3 sequences, with more than 8% observed a single time. All donors were healthy Caucasians. This specimen comes from a study of identical twins. Regarding the study as a whole: There was more out-of-frame TCR alpha sharing in monozygotic twins than models estimated. The same donors were not followed; conclusions instead depended on cross-sectional statistical analysis. Alpha sequences out of frame and shared by twins had excess low generation probability.

This CDR3 comprises 17 residues. Trimming left V 4 bases short and J 0 bases short, with 12 bases between. The germline V gene encodes CDR1 KGHDR and CDR2 SFDVKD. The same sample was also studied in work on yellow fever vaccine responses in identical twins.

This sequence joins TRBV24-1 and TRBJ2-6, with D possibly matching TRBD1 (6 bases). The source material was CD8+ T cells sorted from blood. The source is a woman younger than 30 in good health. The CDR3 loop reads CATSDSQGSSGANVLTF. CDR3 DNA: TGTGCCACCAGTGACTCGCAGGGGAGCTCTGGGGCCAACGTCCTGACTTTC.